The sequence of this T cell receptor (beta chain) was determined in a study of blood T cell repertoires in COVID-19. Whole-study context: Researchers got acute and convalescent COVID-19 samples from the United States, Italy and Spain. Sources were T cells, B-cell-depleted T cells, or PBMCs; the material itself was cDNA or gDNA.

Trimming shortened V by 2 bases and J by 7 bases, and 9 bases separated the two germline ends. This CDR3 contains 11 residues. In germline, CDR1 is GTSNPN, CDR2 SVGIG (reference sequence). Per the authors' pipeline: From reference gene primer amplification, estimates of nucleated cell counts were derived. Data came from immunoSEQ multiplex PCR; TCRdb stores just in-frame clones and leaves some out. V and J calls and clone size are as listed in that table; D and trimming were resolved from the DNA. The repertoire consists of fewer than 60,000 clones, with about four fifths occurring once and the leading ten covering approximately 27%. Recruited during active infection, patients (from Seattle) were subsequently followed longitudinally.

The genes are TRBV30 and TRBJ2-7, with TRBD2 as a possible D gene (5 bases). The sample comprised peripheral blood. This sequence was found in a woman older than 75 with COVID-19, enrolled during active disease. CDR3 protein: CAWSTRWEQYF. The CDR3 DNA follows: TGTGCCTGGAGTACTAGGTGGGAGCAGTACTTC.